This entry lists 14 T cell receptor beta chains sequenced from one sample in a study of glioma-infiltrating T cells after dendritic cell vaccination. Produced via immunoSEQ multiplex PCR; TCRdb's table is partial and in-frame only. The table has 90,000 or so clones, over 65% seen once; the top ten hold over 2.5%. This specimen was blood, taken before dendritic cell vaccination. The receptor source for this set is a human donor with glioblastoma.

The chain recombines TRBV2 with TRBJ2-7; TRBD2 matches at 8 bases. This CDR3 contains 14 residues. Trimming at V came to 6 bases and at J to 3 bases, leaving 7 bases not matched to a gene. Germline V gene sequence: CDR1 SNHLY, CDR2 FYNNEI. CDR3 nucleotides: TGTGCCAGCAGCCAACTAGCGGCCATCTACGAGCAGTACTTC. It encodes CASSQLAAIYEQYF.

CDR3 protein: CASSRRGGGGYTF. CDR3 in DNA: TGTGCCAGCAGCCGTCGGGGGGGTGGTGGCTACACCTTC. The J gene is TRBJ1-2, the V gene TRBV7-9, with a possible D match to TRBD1 (5 bases). Germline values: CDR1 SEHNR, CDR2 FQNEAQ (reference sequence). The CDR3 contains 13 residues. The V and J ends lost 5 bases and 7 bases respectively, with 14 bases between them. Full variable domain (missing parts from reference TRBV7-9 and TRBJ1-2): DTGVSQNPRHKITKRGQNVTFRCDPISEHNRLYWYRQTLGQGPEFLTYFQNEAQLEKSRLLSDRFSAERPKGSFSTLEIQRTEQGDSAMYLCASSRRGGGGYTFGSGTRLTVV.

The chain carries TRBV27 and TRBJ2-7; D is possibly TRBD2 (7 bases). This CDR3 spans 17 amino acids. Germline loops: CDR1 MNHEY, CDR2 SMNVEV (reference sequence). Trimming removed 2 bases at V and 0 bases at J, with 17 bases between. The CDR3 here is CASSLRGGQIYSYEQYF. The CDR3 DNA sequence: TGTGCCAGCAGTTTAAGGGGGGGGCAGATTTACTCCTACGAGCAGTACTTC.

CDR3 DNA: TGTGCCAGCTCACCACCGGAGAGTCCAAGTCGGTATTTT. Its translation: CASSPPESPSRYF. The rearrangement joins TRBV18 to TRBJ2-3, with D hard to call. Per germline, CDR1 KGHSH and CDR2 LQKENI. Trimming pared 0 bases from V and 14 bases from J, leaving 15 bases between. The CDR3 runs 13 residues.

The V and J genes are TRBV4-2 and TRBJ1-1; possibly TRBD1 for D (5 bases). CDR3 size: 15 residues. The germline V and J ends were trimmed by 1 base and 4 bases, with 13 bases remaining between them. From germline, CDR1 is LGHNA and CDR2 YNFKEQ. This CDR3 is CASSQVGEGSTEAFF. In nucleotides, the CDR3 is TGTGCCAGCAGCCAAGTTGGGGAGGGGAGCACTGAAGCTTTCTTT.

The gene calls are TRBV30 and TRBJ1-1; 9 bases map to TRBD1. The CDR3 runs 13 residues. In germline, CDR1 is GTSNPN, CDR2 SVGIG (reference sequence). Unmatched junction bases numbered 3, after V lost 2 bases and J lost 5 bases. CDR3: CAWSSTGGTEAFF. CDR3 nucleotides: TGTGCCTGGAGTTCGACAGGGGGGACTGAAGCTTTCTTT.

The chain links TRBV4-1 to TRBJ1-1; D possibly corresponds to TRBD1 (6 bases). Germline CDR1 is MGHRA and CDR2 is YSYEKL. Trimming removed 8 bases at V and 0 bases at J, with 13 bases between. This CDR3 has 14 amino acids. CDR3 bases: TGCGCCAGCGGACAGCCCCCAATGAACACTGAAGCTTTCTTT. Translating gives CASGQPPMNTEAFF.

The chain recombines TRBV5-6 with TRBJ1-5; 9 bases align to TRBD1. Germline V gene lookup returns CDR1 SGHDT and CDR2 YYEEEE. The length of the CDR3 is 18 residues. Losses at the gene ends were 0 bases for V and 3 bases for J; bases not matched to a gene: 10. This CDR3 is CASSLAARGQGYNQPQHF. CDR3 bases: TGTGCCAGCAGCTTGGCGGCGCGGGGACAGGGTTACAATCAGCCCCAGCATTTT.

This clone is a singleton in its sample. CDR3 nucleotide sequence: TGTGCCAGCAGCTCCGAGGACAGGGTCTTGCACGAGCAGTACTTC. Translation gives CASSSEDRVLHEQYF. V usage is TRBV7-2 and J usage is TRBJ2-7, with TRBD1 matching 8 bases. Germline CDR1 is SGHTA and CDR2 is FQGNSA. Trimming removed 4 bases from V and 5 bases from J; junction bases left unmatched: 10. The CDR3 has 15 residues.

The rearrangement joins TRBV6-5 to TRBJ2-1, with D possibly TRBD2 on 5 matching bases. The CDR3 consists of 13 residues. Germline values: CDR1 MNHEY, CDR2 SVGAGI. Trimming shortened V by 4 bases and J by 9 bases, and 13 bases separated the two germline ends. CDR3 coding DNA: TGTGCCAGCAGTTTTGCGAAGAGGGTTGAGCAGTTCTTC. This encodes CASSFAKRVEQFF.

V and J are TRBV7-6 and TRBJ2-2, with D maybe TRBD1 (5 bases). The CDR3 is made up of 16 amino acids. V was cut by 1 base and J by 5 bases, with 14 bases left in between. Germline V CDR1 and CDR2: SGHVS, FNYEAQ. The CDR3 region is CASSLETARGTGELFF. CDR3 in DNA: TGTGCCAGCAGCTTAGAGACAGCCAGAGGTACCGGGGAGCTGTTTTTT.

J is TRBJ1-2 and V is TRBV7-2; 7 nucleotides align to TRBD1. V shed 2 bases and J 4 bases; nucleotides not matched to a gene: 4. CDR3 size: 14 residues. The germline V gene encodes CDR1 SGHTA and CDR2 FQGNSA. The CDR3 loop reads CASSLTGDPYGYTF. The CDR3 DNA sequence: TGTGCCAGCAGCTTAACAGGGGACCCCTATGGCTACACCTTC. Full variable domain (remainder filled in from reference TRBV7-2 and TRBJ1-2): GAGVSQSPSNKVTEKGKDVELRCDPISGHTALYWYRQSLGQGLEFLIYFQGNSAPDKSGLPSDRFSAERTGGSVSTLTIQRTQQEDSAVYLCASSLTGDPYGYTFGSGTRLTVV.

V and J are TRBV7-2 and TRBJ2-5; 8 nucleotides line up with TRBD2. CDR1 and CDR2 from the germline V gene are SGHTA and FQGNSA. V gave up 3 bases and J gave up 5 bases; unmatched junction bases: 2. The CDR3 covers 13 residues. The CDR3 DNA sequence: TGTGCCAGCAGCTTCCCGGGAGGGGAGACCCAGTACTTC. This sequence encodes CASSFPGGETQYF.

The rearrangement links TRBV2 to TRBJ2-1; D possibly corresponds to TRBD2 (6 bases). V dropped 5 bases and J dropped 5 bases, with 16 bases sitting between them. The CDR3 covers 15 residues. CDR1 SNHLY and CDR2 FYNNEI come from the germline V gene. CDR3 residues: CASSLPGTRDNEQFF. DNA of the CDR3: TGTGCCAGCAGTCTCCCCGGGACTCGCGACAATGAGCAGTTCTTC.